This is a list of T cell receptor beta chains from one sample in a study of cytomegalovirus exposure and HLA in healthy donors. Using immunoSEQ multiplex PCR, the repertoire was profiled, and TCRdb retains in-frame clones only, with some absent. This table has about 180,000 clones, roughly 77% appearing once. Input material: PBMCs. These TCRs come from a woman between 45 and 60 years old in good health and CMV-seropositive. Each CDR3 is given with its conserved first and last residue. Fields, in order: J gene, CDR3 length, D gene, clone size, V gene, CDR3 DNA, CDR3 protein. A D gene is named only where the DNA matches it firmly. Clone size appears in some rows only: once, few, many, or a class for an expanded clone.

j_call: TRBJ1-4; cdr3_length: 13; d_call: .; clone_size: .; v_call: TRBV18; cdr3_nt: TGTGCCAGCTCTAAAGACAGGAATGAAAAACTGTTTTTT; cdr3_aa: CASSKDRNEKLFF
j_call: TRBJ2-1; cdr3_length: 11; d_call: .; clone_size: .; v_call: TRBV10-2; cdr3_nt: TGCGCCAGCAGTGGCCTAAATGAGCAGTTCTTC; cdr3_aa: CASSGLNEQFF
j_call: TRBJ2-7; cdr3_length: 15; d_call: .; clone_size: few; v_call: TRBV6-5; cdr3_nt: TGTGCCAGCAGTTACTCGGGACACCTCGCCTACGAGCAGTACTTC; cdr3_aa: CASSYSGHLAYEQYF
j_call: TRBJ2-7; cdr3_length: 13; d_call: TRBD1; clone_size: .; v_call: TRBV18; cdr3_nt: TGTGCCAGCTCACCAGGACAGGCCGAGGAGCAGTACTTC; cdr3_aa: CASSPGQAEEQYF
j_call: TRBJ2-7; cdr3_length: 15; d_call: TRBD1; clone_size: .; v_call: TRBV10-3; cdr3_nt: TGTGCCATCAGTGAGTTGGGTAGGGGGCCCTACGAGCAGTACTTC; cdr3_aa: CAISELGRGPYEQYF
j_call: TRBJ2-7; cdr3_length: 15; d_call: .; clone_size: .; v_call: TRBV5-8; cdr3_nt: TGTGCCAGCAGCACCGTGGGGGCGCGACAGGTCGAGCAGTACTTC; cdr3_aa: CASSTVGARQVEQYF
j_call: TRBJ2-7; cdr3_length: 14; d_call: TRBD2; clone_size: .; v_call: TRBV28; cdr3_nt: TGTGCCAGCAGGCTAGCGGGAGGAACCTACGAGCAGTACTTC; cdr3_aa: CASRLAGGTYEQYF
j_call: TRBJ2-7; cdr3_length: 16; d_call: .; clone_size: .; v_call: TRBV7-9; cdr3_nt: TGTGCCAGCAGCCCCGGGGGTGGCGGGGCTTCCTACGAGCAGTACTTC; cdr3_aa: CASSPGGGGASYEQYF
j_call: TRBJ1-2; cdr3_length: 15; d_call: TRBD1; clone_size: .; v_call: TRBV28; cdr3_nt: TGTGCCAGCAGTTTTGCCGACAGGGTTAACTATGGCTACACCTTC; cdr3_aa: CASSFADRVNYGYTF
j_call: TRBJ2-7; cdr3_length: 15; d_call: TRBD1; clone_size: .; v_call: TRBV18; cdr3_nt: TGTGCCAGCTCACGTCCGGGACAGCCAAGCTACGAGCAGTACTTC; cdr3_aa: CASSRPGQPSYEQYF
j_call: TRBJ2-7; cdr3_length: 14; d_call: .; clone_size: .; v_call: TRBV10-3; cdr3_nt: TGTGCCATCAGTGGGGGCGGAGACTCCTACGAGCAGTACTTC; cdr3_aa: CAISGGGDSYEQYF
j_call: TRBJ1-5; cdr3_length: 14; d_call: TRBD1; clone_size: .; v_call: TRBV18; cdr3_nt: TGTGCCAGCTCACCAACAGGGGGCAATCAGCCCCAGCATTTT; cdr3_aa: CASSPTGGNQPQHF
j_call: TRBJ1-1; cdr3_length: 11; d_call: .; clone_size: once; v_call: TRBV30; cdr3_nt: TGTGCCTGGAACAGGAACACTGAAGCTTTCTTT; cdr3_aa: CAWNRNTEAFF
j_call: TRBJ2-3; cdr3_length: 14; d_call: .; clone_size: .; v_call: TRBV29-1; cdr3_nt: TGCAGCGTTGAACCGAAGCTAACTCTAGATACGCAGTATTTT; cdr3_aa: CSVEPKLTLDTQYF
j_call: TRBJ1-2; cdr3_length: 18; d_call: TRBD1; clone_size: .; v_call: TRBV15; cdr3_nt: TGTGCCACCAGCAGAGATCTCGGACGGACAGGGAGTAACTATGGCTACACCTTC; cdr3_aa: CATSRDLGRTGSNYGYTF
j_call: TRBJ1-2; cdr3_length: 15; d_call: TRBD1; clone_size: .; v_call: TRBV19; cdr3_nt: TGTGCCAGTAGTATAGAAGGGACAGTCAACTATGGCTACACCTTC; cdr3_aa: CASSIEGTVNYGYTF
j_call: TRBJ1-2; cdr3_length: 14; d_call: .; clone_size: .; v_call: TRBV11-1; cdr3_nt: TGTGCCAGCAGCTTAATGACGGGGTCCTATGGCTACACCTTC; cdr3_aa: CASSLMTGSYGYTF
j_call: TRBJ2-1; cdr3_length: 20; d_call: TRBD2; clone_size: .; v_call: TRBV7-3; cdr3_nt: TGTGCCAGCAGCTCTAGCGGGACTAGCGGGATGAGAAGCTCCTACAATGAGCAGTTCTTC; cdr3_aa: CASSSSGTSGMRSSYNEQFF
j_call: TRBJ2-1; cdr3_length: 13; d_call: .; clone_size: .; v_call: TRBV9; cdr3_nt: TGTGCCAGCAGCATTACTAGCCGTAATGAGCAGTTCTTC; cdr3_aa: CASSITSRNEQFF
j_call: TRBJ1-6; cdr3_length: 16; d_call: TRBD1; clone_size: .; v_call: TRBV7-2; cdr3_nt: TGTGCCAGCAGCTTAGTAGGACAGGGGGCGAATTCACCCCTCCACTTT; cdr3_aa: CASSLVGQGANSPLHF